A selection of T cell receptor beta chains follows, all from one sample in a study of blood T cell repertoires in COVID-19. Sequenced by immunoSEQ multiplex PCR; TCRdb stores in-frame clones only, minus some. Found here are almost 250,000 clones, 86% of them singletons; the top ten hold about 6%. The specimen sequenced was peripheral blood. Every receptor here comes from an elderly woman with COVID-19, enrolled during active disease. The CDR3 runs from the conserved cysteine through the conserved F or W. Fields, in order: V gene, J gene, CDR3 protein.

V: TRBV28
J: TRBJ1-4
CDR3: CASRSQEKLFF

V: TRBV18
J: TRBJ2-4
CDR3: CASSRDRGQYIQYF

V: TRBV30
J: TRBJ2-7
CDR3: CAWGSGPRTGEQYF

V: TRBV7-2
J: TRBJ1-6
CDR3: CASSAQKDSPLHF

V: TRBV29-1
J: TRBJ1-5
CDR3: CSVLEGNQPQHF

V: TRBV27
J: TRBJ2-3
CDR3: CASAGGRGTDTQYF

V: TRBV27
J: TRBJ2-2
CDR3: CASSLGRTGELFF

V: TRBV30
J: TRBJ1-2
CDR3: CAWETGRYYGYTF

V: TRBV7-2
J: TRBJ1-1
CDR3: CASSTTGSTEAFF

V: TRBV30
J: TRBJ1-2
CDR3: CAWSVQGQITMGGYTF